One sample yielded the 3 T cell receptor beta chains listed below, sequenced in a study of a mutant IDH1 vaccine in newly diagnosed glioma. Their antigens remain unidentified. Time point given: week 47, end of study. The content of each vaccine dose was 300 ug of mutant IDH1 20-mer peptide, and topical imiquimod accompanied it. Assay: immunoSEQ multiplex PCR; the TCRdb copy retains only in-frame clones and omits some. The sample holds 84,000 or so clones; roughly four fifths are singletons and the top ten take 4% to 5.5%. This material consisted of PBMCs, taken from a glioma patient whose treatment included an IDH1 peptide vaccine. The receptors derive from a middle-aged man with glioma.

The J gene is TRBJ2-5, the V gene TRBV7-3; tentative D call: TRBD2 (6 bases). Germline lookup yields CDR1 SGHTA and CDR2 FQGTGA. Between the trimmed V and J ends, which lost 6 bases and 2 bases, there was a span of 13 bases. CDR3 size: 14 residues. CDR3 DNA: TGTGCCAGCAGTTACGGAGGGTCTCAAGAGACCCAGTACTTC. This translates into CASSYGGSQETQYF.

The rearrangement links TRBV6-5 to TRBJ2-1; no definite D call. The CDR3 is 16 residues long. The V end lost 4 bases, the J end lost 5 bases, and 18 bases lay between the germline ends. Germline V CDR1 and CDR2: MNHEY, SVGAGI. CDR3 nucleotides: TGTGCCAGCAGTTCACTAATATTAAGATCCGACAATGAGCAGTTCTTC. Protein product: CASSSLILRSDNEQFF.

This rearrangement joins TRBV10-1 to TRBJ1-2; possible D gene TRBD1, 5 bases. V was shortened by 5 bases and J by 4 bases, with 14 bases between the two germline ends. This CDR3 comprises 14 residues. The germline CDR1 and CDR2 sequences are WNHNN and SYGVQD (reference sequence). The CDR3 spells CASSSGLPIYGYTF. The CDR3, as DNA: TGCGCCAGCAGTTCGGGACTTCCCATCTATGGCTACACCTTC.